This T cell receptor beta chain was observed in a study of read filtering for tumor transcriptome and immune sequencing. Trimming took off 4 bases at V and 1 base at J, with 7 bases between the two ends. Germline assignment: CDR1 SNHLY and CDR2 FYNNEI. There are 13 residues in the CDR3. This clonotype came up many times. The library was built from 400 ng RNA with molecular barcoded adaptors for alpha/delta and beta/gamma chains. Each CDR3 protein gets one entry after TCRdb re-called the reads with MiXCR. The repertoire consists of some 130,000 distinct CDR3 sequences, with 10% to 15% occurring once and the leading ten covering approximately 10%.

The sequencing sample was made of a population of CD138-negative cells sorted from bone marrow. The receptor's source is a donor at least 40 years old with multiple myeloma. The V call is TRBV2, the J call TRBJ1-1; D is perhaps TRBD1 (5 bases). The CDR3 loop reads CASSADTNTEAFF. The CDR3 DNA reads as TGTGCCAGCAGTGCGGACACGAACACTGAAGCTTTCTTT.